The rows below give T cell receptor beta chains drawn from one sample of a study of T cell changes during pregnancy in multiple sclerosis. Clones were sequenced by immunoSEQ multiplex PCR, and TCRdb holds only the in-frame ones, with some missing. In the table there are just over 40,000 clones, 89% of which are singletons. Sequenced material: CD4+ T cells from peripheral blood mononuclear cells, taken in the first trimester of pregnancy. The receptors shown here come from a female donor with multiple sclerosis, enrolled in a pregnancy study. Both conserved end residues are part of each CDR3. A D gene is named only where the DNA matches it firmly. Rows may omit the clone size; those that give it use once, few, many or a size class.

V gene: TRBV18
clone size: many
J gene: TRBJ1-3
D gene: NA
CDR3 DNA: TGTGCCAGCTCACCACCGGCAGGGGATGCTACGTGGGGAAACACCATATATTTT
CDR3 protein: CASSPPAGDATWGNTIYF

V gene: TRBV18
clone size: NA
J gene: TRBJ2-1
D gene: TRBD2
CDR3 DNA: TGTGCCAGCTCACCCAAACCCCCCGGACTAGCGAGCAATGAGCAGTTCTTC
CDR3 protein: CASSPKPPGLASNEQFF

V gene: TRBV29-1
clone size: NA
J gene: TRBJ2-5
D gene: TRBD2
CDR3 DNA: TGCAGCGTTGAAGGTGTCGGACTAGCGGGGGGAGGTGGAACTGAGACCCAGTACTTC
CDR3 protein: CSVEGVGLAGGGGTETQYF

V gene: TRBV30
clone size: NA
J gene: TRBJ2-2
D gene: NA
CDR3 DNA: TGTGCCTGGAGAGCGAGTACGAACACCGGGGAGCTGTTTTTT
CDR3 protein: CAWRASTNTGELFF

V gene: TRBV18
clone size: NA
J gene: TRBJ1-1
D gene: TRBD1
CDR3 DNA: TGTGCCAGCTCACCACGGGACAGGAACACTGAAGCTTTCTTT
CDR3 protein: CASSPRDRNTEAFF

V gene: TRBV19
clone size: NA
J gene: TRBJ1-2
D gene: TRBD1
CDR3 DNA: TGTGCCAGTAGTACCTACGACAGGGGACCAAACTATGGCTACACCTTC
CDR3 protein: CASSTYDRGPNYGYTF

V gene: TRBV27
clone size: NA
J gene: TRBJ2-7
D gene: NA
CDR3 DNA: TGTGCCAGCAGTGCTAGGATGGGTGCTCCCTACGAGCAGTACTTC
CDR3 protein: CASSARMGAPYEQYF

V gene: TRBV9
clone size: NA
J gene: TRBJ2-5
D gene: NA
CDR3 DNA: TGTGCCAGCAGTAGGGACAAAGAGACCCAGTACTTC
CDR3 protein: CASSRDKETQYF

V gene: TRBV5-1
clone size: NA
J gene: TRBJ1-2
D gene: NA
CDR3 DNA: TGCGCCAGCAGCTTGTTACAGGACTATGGCTACACCTTC
CDR3 protein: CASSLLQDYGYTF

V gene: TRBV10-2
clone size: NA
J gene: TRBJ2-3
D gene: NA
CDR3 DNA: TGCGCCAGCAGTGAGTCTCCTAAGTTCTCGGTCACAGATACGCAGTATTTT
CDR3 protein: CASSESPKFSVTDTQYF

V gene: TRBV18
clone size: NA
J gene: TRBJ1-2
D gene: TRBD1
CDR3 DNA: TGTGCCAGCTCACGGACAGGGGAGGGAGGCTACACCTTC
CDR3 protein: CASSRTGEGGYTF

V gene: TRBV11-2
clone size: NA
J gene: TRBJ1-3
D gene: NA
CDR3 DNA: TGTGCCAGCAGCTTAGATCTTAACAACGCAGACTCTGGAAACACCATATATTTT
CDR3 protein: CASSLDLNNADSGNTIYF

V gene: TRBV4-2
clone size: NA
J gene: TRBJ1-2
D gene: NA
CDR3 DNA: TGTGCCAGCAGCCAAGCGACAGGTGGCTATGGCTACACCTTC
CDR3 protein: CASSQATGGYGYTF

V gene: TRBV7-2
clone size: NA
J gene: TRBJ2-7
D gene: NA
CDR3 DNA: TGTGCCAGCAGCTTAGAGGGGGTTAACGAGCAGTACTTC
CDR3 protein: CASSLEGVNEQYF

V gene: TRBV7-2
clone size: NA
J gene: TRBJ2-7
D gene: NA
CDR3 DNA: TGTGCCAGCAGCTCTCAACGTCTGGGAGTTACGTCCTACGAGCAGTACTTC
CDR3 protein: CASSSQRLGVTSYEQYF

V gene: TRBV7-9
clone size: NA
J gene: TRBJ1-2
D gene: NA
CDR3 DNA: TGTGCCAGCAGCTTAAACAGGGACTATGGCTACACCTTC
CDR3 protein: CASSLNRDYGYTF

V gene: TRBV5-6
clone size: NA
J gene: TRBJ2-7
D gene: NA
CDR3 DNA: TGTGCCAGCAGCTTTTTAGGACAGAGCTCCTACGAGCAGTACTTC
CDR3 protein: CASSFLGQSSYEQYF

V gene: TRBV6-5
clone size: NA
J gene: TRBJ1-5
D gene: TRBD1
CDR3 DNA: TGTGCCAGCAGTTACAAAGGGGGCGCGAGTCAGCCCCAGCATTTT
CDR3 protein: CASSYKGGASQPQHF